This T cell receptor beta chain was obtained from a study of OX40 agonist ivuxolimab in advanced cancers. Study summary: The patients received ivuxolimab by intravenous route every 2 weeks at 0.01 to 10 mg/kg. Dose-escalation patients' cancers were hepatocellular carcinoma, melanoma, renal cell or head and neck cancer. The study, taken as a whole, reports: Expansion of clones was among the lowest in partial responders at 0.1-3.0 mg/kg.

As regards this clone: The antigen remains unidentified.

This table comes from immunoSEQ multiplex PCR, and its TCRdb copy is limited to in-frame clones, with some not included. The table shows tens of thousands of clones, with 89% occurring only once. V lost 4 bases and J lost 2, with 15 bases in between. Germline V lookup: CDR1 MDHEN, CDR2 SYDVKM. The CDR3 loop spans 16 amino acids. The chain employs TRBV28 and TRBJ1-5; a weak D match, TRBD1 (5 bases). This receptor was taken from an adult with an advanced solid tumor such as melanoma, head and neck, liver or kidney cancer. This specimen was CD4+ or CD8+ T cells sorted from blood, taken in a trial of the OX40 agonist ivuxolimab. CDR3 DNA sequence: TGTGCCAGCAGTTCCCAGGGCCTAACGGGCAATCAGCCCCAGCATTTT. This translates into CASSSQGLTGNQPQHF.